These 8 T cell receptor beta chains were sequenced from one sample in a study of cytomegalovirus exposure and HLA in healthy donors. Primers for the PCR totalled 60 Vbeta and 13 Jbeta. TCRdb's copy holds only in-frame clones and misses some; the assay was immunoSEQ multiplex PCR. The table lists some 150,000 clones, roughly four fifths of them singletons. The source material was PBMCs. These TCRs come from a man aged 25-45 years in good health and CMV-seronegative.

This clone came up once. Its ends do not fully match the called genes, so a read error is possible. This chain links TRBV2 with TRBJ2-4; D is perhaps TRBD2 (5 bases). Germline CDR1 SNHLY, CDR2 FYNNEI. The CDR3 runs 15 residues. This CDR3 is CASTEDDLAKNSQYF. Here the CDR3 DNA reads TGTGCCAGCACCGAGGATGATCTAGCCAAAAACAGTCAGTACTTC.

The chain employs TRBV30 and TRBJ1-2, with 9 bases fitting TRBD1. The junction had 7 bases not matched to a gene; V was cut back by 4 bases and J by 4 bases. The CDR3 is 14 residues long. Germline CDR1 GTSNPN, CDR2 SVGIG (reference sequence). The chain's CDR3 is CAWTPDRGLYGYTF. CDR3 nucleotide sequence: TGTGCCTGGACTCCGGACAGGGGCCTCTATGGCTACACCTTC.

The CDR3 here is CASSPAGEETQYF. CDR3 sequence (DNA): TGTGCCAGCAGCCCAGCGGGAGAAGAGACCCAGTACTTC. The chain recombines TRBV11-3 with TRBJ2-5; 8 positions agree with TRBD2. The CDR3 length is 13 residues. The V gene end was trimmed by 5 bases and the J gene end by 3 bases; junction bases not matched to a gene: 2. CDR1 and CDR2 from the germline V gene are SGHNT and YENEEA.

The chain carries TRBV6-1 and TRBJ2-2; TRBD2 matches at 8 bases. The CDR3 is 15 amino acids. Trimming cost V 6 bases and J 4 bases; bases outside gene matches: 7. Germline CDR1 reads MNHNS; CDR2 reads SASEGT. The CDR3 nucleotides read TGTGCCAGCAGGACAACTAGCGGCGGCACCGGGGAGCTGTTTTTT. It encodes CASRTTSGGTGELFF.

The V call is TRBV21-1, the J call TRBJ2-1; TRBD2 is the table's D call, not checked against the DNA. TRBV21-1 is noted as a pseudogene. The CDR3 has 14 amino acids. The chain's CDR3 is CAGKSGRAYNEQFF. The CDR3 DNA is TGTGCCGGTAAGAGCGGGAGGGCGTACAATGAGCAGTTCTTC.

The chain recombines TRBV5-1 with TRBJ2-5, with D tentatively TRBD1 (6 bases). Germline CDR1 reads SGHRS; CDR2 reads YFSETQ. The V gene lost 0 bases and the J gene lost 1 base, with 13 bases spanning the gap. The length of the CDR3 is 16 residues. CDR3 loop: CASSLGAPGVQETQYF. The CDR3 nucleotides are TGCGCCAGCAGCTTGGGGGCCCCAGGGGTCCAAGAGACCCAGTACTTC.

The gene calls are TRBV6-1 and TRBJ1-1; D is undetermined. Germline V gene lookup returns CDR1 MNHNS and CDR2 SASEGT. The length of the CDR3 is 14 residues. The V end was cut by 8 bases, the J end by 0 bases, with 13 bases between. CDR3 region: CASALRVMNTEAFF. DNA of the CDR3: TGTGCCAGCGCTCTACGGGTCATGAACACTGAAGCTTTCTTT.

The genes are TRBV29-1 and TRBJ1-2, with D unresolved. With 0 bases removed from V and 1 base from J, the gap between germline ends came to 6 bases. Germline V CDR1 and CDR2: SQVTM, ANQGSEA. CDR3 size: 13 residues. The CDR3 DNA is TGCAGCGTTGAAGATGCAGTTAACTATGGCTACACCTTC. Amino acids: CSVEDAVNYGYTF.